A selection of T cell receptor beta chains follows, all from one sample in a study of T cell responses to AZD1222 COVID-19 vaccine. The assay was immunoSEQ multiplex PCR, and TCRdb's table has in-frame clones only and misses some. The data contain roughly 130,000 clones, around 87% of them singletons. The sequenced sample was peripheral blood, obtained on day 0 of AZD1222 vaccination. The receptors shown here come from an adult in good health. Each CDR3 is given with its conserved first and last residue.

TRBJ2-2	TRBV2	CARSRTGGGHTGELFF
TRBJ1-4	TRBV5-1	CASSLEGRGNEKLFF
TRBJ1-2	TRBV7-2	CASSSPGQYGYTF
TRBJ2-7	TRBV5-1	CASSLEPGGNYEQYF
TRBJ2-7	TRBV9	CASSVDDVGGFYEQYF
TRBJ2-7	TRBV20-1	CSARGPHEQYF
TRBJ2-3	TRBV19	CASSPPSTSTDTQYF
TRBJ2-7	TRBV5-5	CASSFVGNNEQYF
TRBJ2-3	TRBV6-2/TRBV6-3	CASSHGTHTQYF
TRBJ1-2	TRBV5-5	CASSLEDGYTF
TRBJ2-7	TRBV13	CASSLDKSYEQYF